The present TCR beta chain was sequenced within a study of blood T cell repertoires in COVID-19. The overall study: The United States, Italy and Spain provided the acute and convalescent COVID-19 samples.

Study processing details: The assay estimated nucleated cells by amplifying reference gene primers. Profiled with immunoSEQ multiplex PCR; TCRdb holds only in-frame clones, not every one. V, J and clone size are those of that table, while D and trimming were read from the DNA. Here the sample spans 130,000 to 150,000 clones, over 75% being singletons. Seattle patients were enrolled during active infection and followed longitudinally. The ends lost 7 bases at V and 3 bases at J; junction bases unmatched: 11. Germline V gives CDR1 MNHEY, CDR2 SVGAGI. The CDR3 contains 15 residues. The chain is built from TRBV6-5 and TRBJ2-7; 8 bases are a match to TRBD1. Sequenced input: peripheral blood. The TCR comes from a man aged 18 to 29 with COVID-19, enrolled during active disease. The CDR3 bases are TGTGCCAGCATCGGTTGGGGACAGGTATACTACGAGCAGTACTTC. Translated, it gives CASIGWGQVYYEQYF.